This T cell receptor (beta chain) was recovered during a study of T cell responses to AZD1222 COVID-19 vaccine. The assay was immunoSEQ multiplex PCR, and TCRdb's table has in-frame clones only and misses some. Among about 84,000 clones listed, 75% to 90% were seen once. General observations from the study: Among the donors, most were white British and more were female, and clonal diversity was possibly underestimated. A rise in Spike-specific TCR breadth and depth followed two AZD1222 doses.

In the case of this clone: What it binds is not known.

Germline trimming cut 3 bases from V and 8 bases from J; bases unmatched to any gene: 10. This CDR3 is built from 15 residues. Germline CDR1 and CDR2: SGHKS and YYEKEE (reference sequence). The sample in question was peripheral blood, obtained 28 days after the second AZD1222 dose. The sequence derives from an adult who received the AZD1222 COVID-19 vaccine. The V gene is TRBV5-5, the J gene TRBJ1-4; 7 positions match TRBD1. The CDR3 loop is CASSWDSSSSEKLFF. The CDR3 DNA sequence: TGTGCCAGCAGCTGGGACAGCTCCTCGTCAGAAAAACTGTTTTTT.